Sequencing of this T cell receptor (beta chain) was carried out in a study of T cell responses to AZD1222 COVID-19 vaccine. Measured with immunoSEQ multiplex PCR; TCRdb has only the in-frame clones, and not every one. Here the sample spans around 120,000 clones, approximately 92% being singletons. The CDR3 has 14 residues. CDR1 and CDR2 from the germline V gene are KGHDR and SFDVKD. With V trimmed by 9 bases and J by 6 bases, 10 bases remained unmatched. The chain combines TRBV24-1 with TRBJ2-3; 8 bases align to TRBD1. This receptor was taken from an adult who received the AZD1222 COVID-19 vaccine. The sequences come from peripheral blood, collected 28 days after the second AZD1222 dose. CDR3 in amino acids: CATSGQGGVDTQYF. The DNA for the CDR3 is TGTGCCACCTCCGGACAGGGAGGAGTCGATACGCAGTATTTT.